The 24 T cell receptor beta chains reported below all come from one sample, sequenced in a study of blood T cell repertoires in COVID-19. The data were produced by immunoSEQ multiplex PCR, yet TCRdb's version contains in-frame clones alone and is incomplete. Here the sample spans about 62,000 clones, 75% to 90% being singletons. Specimen: peripheral blood. The source of these receptors is a woman between 55 and 75 years old with COVID-19, enrolled during active disease.

This chain connects TRBV12-5 to TRBJ1-5; D might be TRBD1 (5 bases). This CDR3 is built from 17 residues. The V and J ends lost 3 bases and 4 bases respectively, with 19 bases between them. Germline lookup yields CDR1 LGHNT and CDR2 FRNRAP. As DNA, the CDR3 is TGTGCTAGTGGTTTCGGGGCCCCTGGAGGGGTAAATCAGCCCCAGCATTTT. It codes for CASGFGAPGGVNQPQHF.

The chain links TRBV7-6 to TRBJ1-4; 9 nucleotides line up with TRBD1. The CDR3 totals 14 residues. V lost 5 bases and J lost 8; bases outside the gene matches: 6. Germline CDR1 SGHVS, CDR2 FNYEAQ. The CDR3 nucleotides read TGTGCCAGCAGCGCTCCGGGACAGGGAGAAAAACTGTTTTTT. It translates to CASSAPGQGEKLFF.

The rearrangement joins TRBV5-1 to TRBJ2-3; D uncertain. Deletions cut 0 bases from V and 6 bases from J, with 11 bases between. In germline, CDR1 is SGHRS, CDR2 YFSETQ. The CDR3 is 14 residues long. CDR3 coding DNA: TGCGCCAGCAGCTTGGAAGTGGCCCCCGATACGCAGTATTTT. Its protein product is CASSLEVAPDTQYF.

The chain recombines TRBV4-3 with TRBJ1-1; D is unresolved. The V end was cut by 2 bases, the J end by 4 bases, with 14 bases between. The CDR3 has 15 residues. Germline assignment: CDR1 LGHNA and CDR2 YSLEER. CDR3: CASSQLVSGVTEAFF. The CDR3 DNA is TGCGCCAGCAGCCAACTCGTATCCGGGGTCACTGAAGCTTTCTTT.

The chain combines TRBV18 with TRBJ2-3; D possibly corresponds to TRBD1 (5 bases). Trimming shortened V by 1 base and J by 7 bases, and 15 bases separated the two germline ends. CDR1 KGHSH and CDR2 LQKENI come from the germline V gene. This CDR3 has 15 amino acids. The CDR3 region has the DNA TGTGCCAGCTCACCACGAGGCAGGGCGTGGAATACGCAGTATTTT. Amino acid sequence: CASSPRGRAWNTQYF.

J is TRBJ2-2 and V is TRBV19; 12 bases map to TRBD2. V dropped 2 bases and J dropped 7; count of bases not matched to a gene: 2. Germline lookup yields CDR1 LNHDA and CDR2 SQIVND (reference sequence). The CDR3 loop spans 15 amino acids. The CDR3 nucleotides are TGTGCCAGTAGTATATCTAGCGGGAGGGTCGGGGAGCTGTTTTTT. As protein: CASSISSGRVGELFF.

A single count supports this clone. The chain joins TRBV4-1 to TRBJ1-2; D remains ambiguous. Germline V gene data show CDR1 as MGHRA and CDR2 as YSYEKL. Trimming cost V 1 base and J 2 bases, with 11 bases left between them. The CDR3 runs 15 residues. CDR3 DNA: TGCGCCAGCAGCCAAGGCGGGATCCGGAACTATGGCTACACCTTC. Translating gives CASSQGGIRNYGYTF.

The J gene is TRBJ1-4, the V gene TRBV19; unclear D gene. Germline V gene data show CDR1 as LNHDA and CDR2 as SQIVND (reference sequence). The germline V and J ends were trimmed by 3 bases and 4 bases, with 6 bases remaining between them. The CDR3 sequence is 13 residues long. CDR3 sequence (DNA): TGTGCCAGTAGTATCCAGGATAATGAAAAACTGTTTTTT. Translation: CASSIQDNEKLFF.

The chain joins TRBV5-6 to TRBJ1-1; tentatively, D is TRBD1 (6 bases). Germline V CDR1 and CDR2: SGHDT, YYEEEE. The CDR3 sequence is 13 residues long. With 3 bases removed from V and 7 bases from J, the gap between germline ends came to 13 bases. The CDR3 bases are TGTGCCAGCAGCTGGGTGACAGGTCTTGAAGCTTTCTTT. Translating it yields CASSWVTGLEAFF.

CDR3 DNA sequence: TGTGCCAGCAGTGAACTACTAGAGGTCGGGGAGCTGTTTTTT. This translates into CASSELLEVGELFF. This chain uses TRBV6-1 with TRBJ2-2; D perhaps matches TRBD2 (5 bases). Germline V CDR1 and CDR2: MNHNS, SASEGT. V was pared by 2 bases and J by 7 bases, with 11 bases between. The CDR3 has 14 amino acids.

This chain links TRBV3-1 (or the pseudogene TRBV3-2) with TRBJ1-2, with a weak D call TRBD1 (5 bases). The V end was cut by 2 bases, the J end by 7 bases, with 14 bases between. CDR3 length equals 14 residues. Germline values: CDR1 LGHDT, CDR2 YNNKEL (reference sequence). The CDR3 DNA follows: TGTGCCAGCAGCCAAACAATCAGGGTTGGTGGCTACACCTTC. Translated: CASSQTIRVGGYTF.

This clone was detected only a few times. V is TRBV19 and J is TRBJ2-7, with TRBD1 matching over 8 bases. CDR3 length equals 12 residues. Losses at the gene ends were 8 bases for V and 5 bases for J; bases not matched to a gene: 5. Germline CDR1 and CDR2: LNHDA and SQIVND (reference sequence). CDR3 nucleotide sequence: TGTGCCAGTGGGACAGGAGGCAACGAGCAGTACTTC. As protein: CASGTGGNEQYF. Variable domain in full (rest from reference TRBV19 and TRBJ2-7): DGGITQSPKYLFRKEGQNVTLSCEQNLNHDAMYWYRQDPGQGLRLIYYSQIVNDFQKGDIAEGYSVSREKKESFPLTVTSAQKNPTAFYLCASGTGGNEQYFGPGTRLTVT.

The chain links TRBV5-1 to TRBJ2-5; 7 nucleotides line up with TRBD1. Germline V gives CDR1 SGHRS, CDR2 YFSETQ. CDR3 size: 16 residues. V lost 1 base, J lost 1 base, and 7 bases stayed unmatched. CDR3 region: CASSLRAGGRQETQYF. The CDR3 DNA reads TGCGCCAGCAGCTTGCGGGCAGGGGGACGCCAAGAGACCCAGTACTTC.

This rearrangement joins TRBV10-3 to TRBJ1-5; no reliable D call. This CDR3 is built from 14 residues. Germline V gene data show CDR1 as ENHRY and CDR2 as SYGVKD. The V and J ends lost 0 bases and 4 bases respectively, with 7 bases between them. CDR3 nucleotides: TGTGCCATCAGTGAGTCGGAGGGAAATCAGCCCCAGCATTTT. Protein product: CAISESEGNQPQHF.

The V call is TRBV11-2, the J call TRBJ2-7; maybe TRBD1 (5 bases). V was pared by 5 bases and J by 5 bases, with 19 bases between. The CDR3 contains 15 residues. Germline values: CDR1 SGHAT, CDR2 FQNNGV. The chain's CDR3 is CASSRPRQRVDEQYF. CDR3 bases: TGTGCCAGCAGCCGGCCCCGACAGAGAGTGGACGAGCAGTACTTC.

V is TRBV5-6 and J is TRBJ1-2; 7 bases map to TRBD1. The CDR3 extends over 13 amino acids. Germline CDR1 SGHDT, CDR2 YYEEEE. The J segment lost 5 bases and the V segment lost 4 bases, leaving 5 bases of the junction unmatched. CDR3 DNA sequence: TGTGCCAGCAGCCTGGGACAGCTATATGGCTACACCTTC. It codes for CASSLGQLYGYTF.

The CDR3 protein is CASSLTGEGNTIYF. In DNA, the CDR3 is TGCGCCAGCAGCTTGACAGGGGAGGGAAACACCATATATTTT. The rearrangement links TRBV5-1 to TRBJ1-3; 7 bases are a match to TRBD1. Germline V gives CDR1 SGHRS, CDR2 YFSETQ. The CDR3 spans 14 residues. With V trimmed by 1 base and J by 4 bases, 2 bases remained unmatched.

The chain joins TRBV5-6 to TRBJ2-1; the match to TRBD2 covers 11 bases. Germline V gives CDR1 SGHDT, CDR2 YYEEEE. The CDR3 sequence is 15 residues long. The J segment lost 4 bases and the V segment lost 4 bases, leaving 4 bases of the junction unmatched. CDR3 amino acids: CASSLSGREYNEQFF. The CDR3 bases are TGTGCCAGCAGCCTTAGCGGGAGGGAGTACAATGAGCAGTTCTTC.

Only one count was recorded for this clone. This chain uses TRBV27 with TRBJ2-7; 10 nucleotides line up with TRBD2. The CDR3 loop spans 14 amino acids. CDR1 and CDR2 from the germline V gene are MNHEY and SMNVEV (reference sequence). J lost 4 bases, V lost 6 bases, and 6 bases had no gene match. CDR3 coding DNA: TGTGCCAGCAGATCTAGCGGGAGTGGATACGAGCAGTACTTC. This codes for CASRSSGSGYEQYF.

The CDR3 is CASSLWRGAWETQYF. CDR3 sequence (DNA): TGTGCCAGCAGTTTATGGCGGGGGGCGTGGGAGACCCAGTACTTC. The genes are TRBV27 and TRBJ2-5; 8 bases map to TRBD2. CDR3 size: 15 residues. J gave up 5 bases and V 1 base, and 6 bases lay outside the gene matches. Per germline, CDR1 MNHEY and CDR2 SMNVEV (reference sequence).

The rearrangement joins TRBV30 to TRBJ1-2, with 9 positions matching TRBD1. Trimming took 3 bases from V and 0 from J; bases not matched to a gene: 2. Germline CDR1 reads GTSNPN; CDR2 reads SVGIG (reference sequence). This CDR3 comprises 14 residues. CDR3 in DNA: TGTGCCTGGAGGGGACAGGGAGCTAACTATGGCTACACCTTC. As protein: CAWRGQGANYGYTF.

This chain connects TRBV7-2 to TRBJ2-4; 8 positions agree with TRBD2. Per the germline V gene, CDR1 is SGHTA and CDR2 is FQGNSA. Trimming at V came to 5 bases and at J to 6 bases, leaving 15 bases not matched to a gene. This CDR3 is 17 amino acids long. The CDR3 nucleotides are TGTGCCAGCAGCCCCCGTCCCGGGACTAGAGGGGCAAACATTCAGTACTTC. Translated: CASSPRPGTRGANIQYF.

The rearrangement links TRBV6-1 to TRBJ1-6, with D uncertain. The CDR3 totals 15 residues. Germline V gene sequence: CDR1 MNHNS, CDR2 SASEGT. The V and J ends lost 2 bases and 10 bases respectively, with 15 bases between them. DNA of the CDR3: TGTGCCAGCAGTGAACCGCCCGTTACTAGCTCACCCCTCCACTTT. It translates to CASSEPPVTSSPLHF.

The rearrangement uses TRBV9 and TRBJ2-6; TRBD2 aligns across 14 bases. V lost 3 bases, J lost 3 bases, and 5 bases stayed unmatched. CDR1 SGDLS and CDR2 YYNGEE come from the germline V gene. The CDR3 is made up of 18 amino acids. This CDR3 reads CASSGGTSGSGGANVLTF. For the CDR3, the DNA is TGTGCCAGCAGCGGCGGGACTAGCGGGAGCGGTGGGGCCAACGTCCTGACTTTC.